This T cell receptor beta chain was captured by sequencing in a study of CD8+ T cells in alopecia areata. Study information: Each of the treated patients was given oral tofacitinib, 5 to 10 mg twice daily, for moderate-to-severe alopecia areata.

RNA was extracted and reverse transcribed into cDNA as the sequencing template. Method: immunoSEQ multiplex PCR; TCRdb's copy keeps in-frame clones and lacks some. The sample contains about 250,000 clones, roughly 63% of which appear only once. General observations from the study: While patients received tofacitinib, many expanded lesional clones remained present in scalp and blood.

Of note for this clone: Its antigen is as yet unknown.

Specified treatment: oral pan-JAK inhibitor, 5-10 mg twice daily. As part of sample collection, lesional scalp punch biopsies and peripheral blood were taken from alopecia areata patients. CDR3 size: 14 residues. The germline gives CDR1 SQVTM, CDR2 ANQGSEA. The V gene lost 4 bases and the J gene lost 1 base, with 13 bases spanning the gap. The material was CD4+ T cells sorted from blood, obtained between weeks 51 and 54, from a patient treated with tofacitinib. This TCR was sampled from a human donor with alopecia areata. The chain employs TRBV29-1 and TRBJ1-1, with D hard to call. CDR3 in amino acids: CSVVLVLSNTEAFF. Written as DNA, the CDR3 is TGCAGCGTTGTCTTAGTCTTATCGAACACTGAAGCTTTCTTT.